This T cell receptor (beta chain) was sequenced in a study of T-cell memory formation after mild COVID-19. cDNA libraries for TCR alpha and TCR beta, carrying sample barcodes and UMIs, came from 5'RACE with constant-segment primers. TCRdb called the 5' RACE reads again in MiXCR, with one record for every CDR3 protein. The sample comprises a few hundred thousand distinct CDR3 sequences, 24% of which are singletons, and roughly 9.7% rests with the top ten. To note about this clonotype: The antigen is undetermined.

Whole-study results and caveats: In pre-infection memory, a portion of responding clones appeared, which suggested that cross-reactive memory joined. While clones contracting from day 15 to 85 were balanced between CD4 and CD8, later expanders leaned CD4+. Nothing confirmed that second-wave clones peaking on day 37 were specific for SARS-CoV-2.

The CDR3 runs to 13 residues. Germline CDR1 is SGHRS and CDR2 is YFSETQ. Trimming at V came to 3 bases and at J to 4 bases, leaving 3 bases not matched to a gene. The chain is built from TRBV5-1 and TRBJ1-2; 7 positions agree with TRBD1. This receptor was identified in an adult woman who had mild COVID-19 (a few samples of this study predate the infection). Cell type and time point are not known. Sequencing input: PBMCs or a T cell subset sorted from them (not recorded which). As DNA, the CDR3 is TGCGCCAGCAGCTCGACAGGGTTCTATGGCTACACCTTC. As protein: CASSSTGFYGYTF.